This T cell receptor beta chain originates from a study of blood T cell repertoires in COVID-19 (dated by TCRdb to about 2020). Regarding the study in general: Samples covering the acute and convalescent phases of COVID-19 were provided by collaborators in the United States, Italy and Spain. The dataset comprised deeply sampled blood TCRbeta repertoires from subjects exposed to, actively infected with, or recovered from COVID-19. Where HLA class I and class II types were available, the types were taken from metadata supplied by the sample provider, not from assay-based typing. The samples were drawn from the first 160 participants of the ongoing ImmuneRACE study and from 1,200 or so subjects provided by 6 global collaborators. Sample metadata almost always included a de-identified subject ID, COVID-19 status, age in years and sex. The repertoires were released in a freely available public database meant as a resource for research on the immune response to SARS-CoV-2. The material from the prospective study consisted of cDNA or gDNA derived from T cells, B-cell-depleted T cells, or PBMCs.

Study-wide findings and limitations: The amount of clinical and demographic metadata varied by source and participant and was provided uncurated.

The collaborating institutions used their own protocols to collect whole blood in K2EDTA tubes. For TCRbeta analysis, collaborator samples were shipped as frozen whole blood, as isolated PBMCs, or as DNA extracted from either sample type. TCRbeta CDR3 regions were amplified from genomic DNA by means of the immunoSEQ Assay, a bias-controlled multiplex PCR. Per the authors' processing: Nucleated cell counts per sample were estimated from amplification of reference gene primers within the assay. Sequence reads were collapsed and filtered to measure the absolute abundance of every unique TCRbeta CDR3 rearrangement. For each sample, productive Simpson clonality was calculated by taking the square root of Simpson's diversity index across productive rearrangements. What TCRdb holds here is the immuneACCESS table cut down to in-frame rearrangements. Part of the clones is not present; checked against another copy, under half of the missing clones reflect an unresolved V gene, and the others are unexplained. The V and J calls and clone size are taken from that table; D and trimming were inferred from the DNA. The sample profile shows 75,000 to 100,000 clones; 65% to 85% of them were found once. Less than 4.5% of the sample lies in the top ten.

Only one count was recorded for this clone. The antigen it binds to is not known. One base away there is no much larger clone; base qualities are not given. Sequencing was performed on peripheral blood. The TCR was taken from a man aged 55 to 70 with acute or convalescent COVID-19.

The DNA sequence is as follows: TGTGCCAGCAGCAGTCAACAGGTAGCCTACGAGCAGTACTTC. Its protein reads: CASSSQQVAYEQYF. The rearranged chain carries TRBV5-4 and TRBJ2-7; D gene: possibly TRBD1, on 5 matching bases. From its cysteine to its phenylalanine, the CDR3 spans 14 amino acids. Kept here is only the CDR3 DNA, which spans 42 bases and is read in frame from base 1. Taken from the germline V gene (reference sequence), the CDR1 and CDR2 loops are SGHNT and YYREEE. Deletion took 4 bases off V and 2 bases off J, with a span of 13 bases between the germline ends.